This T cell receptor beta chain came from a study of early stage breast cancer tumors. Study background: ER+/PR+/HER2- status applied to twelve of 16 invasive breast tumors. The study, taken as a whole, reports: Tumor and normal breast were distinguished via blood comparison in about 85% of the 16 patients. Most shared enriched TCRB sequences were commonly generated ones.

Germline assignment: CDR1 MDHEN and CDR2 SYDVKM. The CDR3 contains 16 residues. J gave up 7 bases and V 2 bases, and 10 bases lay outside the gene matches. Data came from immunoSEQ multiplex PCR; TCRdb stores just in-frame clones and leaves some out. In the table there are more than 55,000 clones, over 80% of which are singletons. Concerning this clone: Antigen specificity is unknown.

The sequence came from a person aged 35-49 years with breast cancer. Sequenced sample: blood. The chain has TRBV28 and TRBJ2-3; 9 positions match TRBD2. This chain's CDR3 is CASSLVRREGGHTQYF. The CDR3 DNA is TGTGCCAGCAGTTTAGTGAGGCGGGAGGGGGGTCATACGCAGTATTTT.